One sample yielded the 31 T cell receptor beta chains listed below, sequenced in a study of CD8 T cells in ankylosing spondylitis. TCRdb recomputed calls from the 5' RACE reads with MiXCR, one row per CDR3 protein. The repertoire consists of 150,000 to 200,000 distinct CDR3 sequences, with roughly 12% occurring once and the leading ten covering 16%. The sequenced sample consisted of blood, either unsorted or a sorted T cell fraction (not recorded which). The receptors were sampled from a male donor with ankylosing spondylitis or in good health (not recorded which).

This clonotype came up many times. This chain connects TRBV27 to TRBJ1-1; D remains ambiguous. Germline V CDR1 and CDR2: MNHEY, SMNVEV (reference sequence). The CDR3 runs to 13 residues. The V gene lost 5 bases and the J gene lost 4 bases, with 11 bases spanning the gap. The CDR3 coding sequence is TGTGCCAGCAGTGTCGGATTTTTCACTGAAGCTTTCTTT. Its protein product is CASSVGFFTEAFF.

This clonotype showed up just a few times. This chain joins TRBV7-6 and TRBJ1-2, with D possibly being TRBD1 (5 bases). The germline gives CDR1 SGHVS, CDR2 FNYEAQ. CDR3 size: 15 residues. Trimming took off 7 bases at V and 3 bases at J, with 18 bases between the two ends. The CDR3 region is CASTETVQGDYGYTF. Written as DNA, the CDR3 is TGTGCCAGCACCGAGACTGTGCAAGGGGACTATGGCTACACCTTC.

CDR3 sequence reads: CASSESQTTYGYTF. The CDR3 nucleotides read TGCGCCAGCAGTGAGTCACAGACTACTTATGGCTACACCTTC. The genes are TRBV10-2 and TRBJ1-2, with no clear D. Looked up from germline, CDR1 is WSHSY and CDR2 is SAAADI. Trimming removed 0 bases at V and 5 bases at J, with 10 bases between. The CDR3 length is 14 residues.

This clonotype has ten or more counts. The genes are TRBV5-1 and TRBJ2-7; 11 bases map to TRBD1. This CDR3 is 14 amino acids long. From germline, CDR1 is SGHRS and CDR2 YFSETQ. With 4 bases clipped from V and 7 bases from J, the junction kept 7 bases outside the gene matches. The CDR3 DNA follows: TGCGCCAGCAGCGCGGGACAGGGGGAAGAAGAGCAGTACTTC. This gives the protein CASSAGQGEEEQYF. Drawing the rest from reference TRBV5-1 and TRBJ2-7, the complete variable domain is KAGVTQTPRYLIKTRGQQVTLSCSPISGHRSVSWYQQTPGQGLQFLFEYFSETQRNKGNFPGRFSGRQFSNSRSEMNVSTLELGDSALYLCASSAGQGEEEQYFGPGTRLTVT.

The chain joins TRBV7-9 to TRBJ2-2, with 11 bases fitting TRBD2. The germline V gene encodes CDR1 SEHNR and CDR2 FQNEAQ (reference sequence). This CDR3 comprises 16 residues. V lost 5 bases and J lost 6; bases outside the gene matches: 8. The CDR3 reads CASSPWELAGAGELFF. DNA for the CDR3: TGTGCCAGCAGCCCCTGGGAACTAGCGGGAGCCGGGGAGCTGTTTTTT.

This clonotype was counted at least ten times. CDR3 sequence reads: CASSRKPLYRFSNQPQHF. CDR3 in DNA: TGTGCCAGCAGTCGTAAGCCACTTTATCGGTTTAGCAATCAGCCCCAGCATTTT. The chain employs TRBV25-1 and TRBJ1-5; D gene unclear. The CDR3 sequence is 18 residues long. Germline lookup yields CDR1 MGHDK and CDR2 SYGVNS. V dropped 5 bases and J dropped 0 bases, with 20 bases sitting between them. Together with reference TRBV25-1 and TRBJ1-5, the CDR3 gives the full variable domain: EADIYQTPRYLVIGTGKKITLECSQTMGHDKMYWYQQDPGMELHLIHYSYGVNSTEKGDLSSESTVSRIRTEHFPLTLESARPSHTSQYLCASSRKPLYRFSNQPQHFGDGTRLSIL.

The sample holds a few counts of this clonotype. The chain recombines TRBV5-1 with TRBJ1-1; TRBD1 agrees at 11 bases. Trimming removed 4 bases from V and 3 bases from J; junction bases left unmatched: 5. Germline V CDR1 and CDR2: SGHRS, YFSETQ. The CDR3 consists of 15 residues. The CDR3 coding sequence is TGCGCCAGCAGCCTGGGGACAGGGGGTGACACTGAAGCTTTCTTT. Translation gives CASSLGTGGDTEAFF.

The chain recombines TRBV5-5 with TRBJ1-1; D is unclear. The CDR3 runs to 11 residues. Trimming stripped 3 bases from V and 8 bases from J, with 8 bases between. In germline, CDR1 is SGHKS, CDR2 YYEKEE (reference sequence). The CDR3 is CASSSPPEAFF. DNA of the CDR3: TGTGCCAGCAGCTCGCCCCCGGAAGCTTTCTTT.

The CDR3 region is CASGTPGPLVTYEQYF. In nucleotides, the CDR3 is TGTGCCAGCGGAACCCCGGGACCGCTAGTAACCTACGAGCAGTACTTC. The genes are TRBV7-8 and TRBJ2-7, with D perhaps being TRBD1 or TRBD2 (5 bases each). Trimming took off 8 bases at V and 2 bases at J, with 22 bases between the two ends. This CDR3 is 16 amino acids long. Germline V gene data show CDR1 as SGHVS and CDR2 as FQNEAQ.

Only a few counts were recorded for this clonotype. The chain carries TRBV20-1 and TRBJ2-7, with D perhaps TRBD1 (5 bases). Per germline, CDR1 DFQATT and CDR2 SNEGSKA (reference sequence). The V end lost 3 bases, the J end lost 3 bases, and 15 bases lay between the germline ends. CDR3 length: 14 residues. CDR3 nucleotides: TGCAGTGCTAGGGGGCCTCAGGGCGGCTACGAGCAGTACTTC. Encoded protein: CSARGPQGGYEQYF.

This clonotype was seen a few times. The V and J genes are TRBV27 and TRBJ2-3; D gene unclear. CDR3 size: 11 residues. Trimming took off 7 bases at V and 6 bases at J, with 8 bases between the two ends. Germline V lookup: CDR1 MNHEY, CDR2 SMNVEV (reference sequence). CDR3 sequence reads: CASTGGDTQYF. CDR3 sequence (DNA): TGTGCCAGCACGGGTGGGGATACGCAGTATTTT.

The V and J genes are TRBV6-5 and TRBJ2-1; D gene uncertain. The germline V gene has CDR1 MNHEY and CDR2 SVGAGI. V dropped 1 base and J dropped 6 bases, with 10 bases sitting between them. CDR3 length equals 14 residues. The CDR3 loop is CASSYLKGINEQFF. The CDR3 nucleotides are TGTGCCAGCAGTTACTTAAAAGGGATCAATGAGCAGTTCTTC.

The chain uses TRBV5-6 and TRBJ2-7, with 9 positions matching TRBD1. Germline values: CDR1 SGHDT, CDR2 YYEEEE. With 4 bases clipped from V and 3 bases from J, the junction kept 8 bases outside the gene matches. This CDR3 comprises 15 residues. CDR3 DNA: TGTGCCAGCAGCGGGTACAGGGGGCCATTCTACGAGCAGTACTTC. Protein: CASSGYRGPFYEQYF.

This clonotype was seen repeatedly, ten times or more. The chain links TRBV12-3 or TRBV12-4 to TRBJ1-1, with unresolved D. The CDR3 sequence is 13 residues long. V lost 6 bases and J 1 base, leaving 9 bases between the germline ends. CDR3 protein: CASSPIRNTEAFF. The CDR3 bases are TGTGCCAGCAGCCCGATCAGGAACACTGAAGCTTTCTTT.

This clonotype was recorded a few times. The genes are TRBV27 and TRBJ1-1; D might be TRBD1 (5 bases). This CDR3 is built from 12 residues. The V gene's germline CDR1 is MNHEY and CDR2 SMNVEV (reference sequence). V was cut by 10 bases and J by 4 bases, with 13 bases left in between. The CDR3 region is CATMWGGTEAFF. Here the CDR3 DNA reads TGTGCCACCATGTGGGGGGGCACTGAAGCTTTCTTT.

The chain carries TRBV7-9 and TRBJ2-1, with 8 bases matching TRBD2. The length of the CDR3 is 12 residues. Germline loops: CDR1 SEHNR, CDR2 FQNEAQ (reference sequence). The V and J ends lost 10 bases and 8 bases, in that order; junction bases with no gene match: 7. CDR3 DNA: TGTGCCATCCGGGGGGGAGGCTATGAGCAGTTCTTC. This codes for CAIRGGGYEQFF.

This clonotype was recorded many times. The V and J genes are TRBV10-2 and TRBJ1-4, with a tentative D call TRBD1 (6 bases). The germline CDR1 and CDR2 sequences are WSHSY and SAAADI. V was shortened by 2 bases and J by 3 bases, with 19 bases between the two germline ends. This CDR3 has 18 residues. CDR3 coding DNA: TGCGCCAGCAGTGAGACAGGGATCCCTGGGGGAGCTAATGAAAAACTGTTTTTT. As protein: CASSETGIPGGANEKLFF.

In this sample, this clonotype turned up many times. This sequence joins TRBV6-1 and TRBJ2-7; no reliable D call. The ends were cut back, 1 base at V and 3 bases at J, with 10 bases in the middle. The germline CDR1 and CDR2 sequences are MNHNS and SASEGT. This CDR3 spans 14 amino acids. CDR3 protein: CASSEGAGYYEQYF. The CDR3 DNA reads as TGTGCCAGCAGTGAAGGGGCCGGATACTACGAGCAGTACTTC.

The V and J genes are TRBV12-2 and TRBJ1-5; TRBD1, the table's D call, lacks a check against the DNA. TRBV12-2 is an annotated pseudogene. The CDR3 has 15 residues. In nucleotides, the CDR3 is TGTGCAAGTCGCCTCGCCCCAGGACCCGATCAGCCCCAGCATTTT. As protein: CASRLAPGPDQPQHF.

This clonotype has just a few counts. V usage is TRBV20-1 and J usage is TRBJ2-5; 14 bases are a match to TRBD2. Losses at the gene ends were 3 bases for V and 4 bases for J; bases not matched to a gene: 4. Per the germline V gene, CDR1 is DFQATT and CDR2 is SNEGSKA (reference sequence). This CDR3 is 15 amino acids long. CDR3 sequence (DNA): TGCAGTGCTAGTTCCGGACTAGCGGGAGGAGAGACCCAGTACTTC. This translates into CSASSGLAGGETQYF.

This clonotype was observed at least ten times. The genes are TRBV15 and TRBJ2-2; TRBD1 matches at 9 bases. This CDR3 is 16 amino acids long. Germline assignment: CDR1 LNHNV and CDR2 YYDKDF (reference sequence). The V and J ends lost 5 bases and 5 bases, in that order; junction bases with no gene match: 9. CDR3 coding DNA: TGTGCCACCAGCGCCGGACAGGGGATCGTTACCGGGGAGCTGTTTTTT. This encodes CATSAGQGIVTGELFF. The variable domain in full, completed from reference TRBV15 and TRBJ2-2, reads DAMVIQNPRYQVTQFGKPVTLSCSQTLNHNVMYWYQQKSSQAPKLLFHYYDKDFNNEADTPDNFQSRRPNTSFCFLDIRSPGLGDTAMYLCATSAGQGIVTGELFFGEGSRLTVL.

This rearrangement joins TRBV15 to TRBJ2-1; TRBD1 might be the D (6 bases). Trimming took off 1 base at V and 4 bases at J, with 17 bases between the two ends. This CDR3 spans 17 amino acids. Germline CDR1 LNHNV, CDR2 YYDKDF (reference sequence). The CDR3 DNA follows: TGTGCCACCAGCAGAGCCCTGGGGGCTCGGGTGTACAATGAGCAGTTCTTC. Translating it yields CATSRALGARVYNEQFF.

The genes are TRBV12-5 and TRBJ2-7; D remains ambiguous. V lost 6 bases and J lost 2, with 14 bases in between. The germline gives CDR1 LGHNT, CDR2 FRNRAP. The CDR3 is 14 amino acids. The CDR3 loop is CASGRRTAPYEQYF. The CDR3 DNA reads as TGTGCTAGTGGACGGCGAACCGCACCCTACGAGCAGTACTTC.

V gene TRBV12-3 or TRBV12-4 combines with J gene TRBJ2-3, with a possible D match to TRBD2 (6 bases). The CDR3 consists of 17 residues. V shed 7 bases and J shed 5 bases, with 25 bases lying between them. CDR3 region: CASTPAGPITQGDTQYF. CDR3 bases: TGTGCCAGCACCCCCGCGGGGCCCATAACCCAAGGAGATACGCAGTATTTT.

This clonotype was seen at least ten times. V is TRBV28 and J is TRBJ2-7; D uncertain. The ends were cut back, 0 bases at V and 3 bases at J, with 6 bases in the middle. CDR1 and CDR2 (germline): MDHEN, SYDVKM. The CDR3 length is 13 residues. Here the CDR3 DNA reads TGTGCCAGCAGTTTATGGGGCAGCTACGAGCAGTACTTC. Translation gives CASSLWGSYEQYF.

A few counts support this clonotype. V gene TRBV7-9 combines with J gene TRBJ2-5, with 10 bases lining up with TRBD1. V lost 8 bases to trimming and J lost 1 base; unmatched junction nucleotides: 4. CDR3 length: 14 residues. Germline V gene lookup returns CDR1 SEHNR and CDR2 FQNEAQ (reference sequence). The CDR3 loop reads CASERTGGQETQYF. The CDR3 nucleotides are TGTGCCAGCGAACGGACAGGGGGCCAAGAGACCCAGTACTTC.

The rearrangement links TRBV6-1 to TRBJ2-5; no firm D call. The CDR3 runs 13 residues. The germline CDR1 and CDR2 sequences are MNHNS and SASEGT. The V end was cut by 4 bases, the J end by 2 bases, with 8 bases between. In DNA, the CDR3 is TGTGCCAGCAGTGGACTCTTTCAAGAGACCCAGTACTTC. The encoded protein is CASSGLFQETQYF.

V is TRBV11-3 and J is TRBJ2-3; 9 positions match TRBD2. There are 16 residues in the CDR3. Germline trimming cut 5 bases from V and 0 bases from J; bases unmatched to any gene: 6. Germline values: CDR1 SGHNT, CDR2 YENEEA. The CDR3 loop reads CASSPLSGGSTDTQYF. The DNA for the CDR3 is TGTGCCAGCAGCCCCTTGAGCGGGGGGAGCACAGATACGCAGTATTTT.

This clonotype was counted only a few times. The rearrangement links TRBV5-1 to TRBJ2-7, with 8 bases that match TRBD1. The CDR3 covers 15 residues. Germline V gene lookup returns CDR1 SGHRS and CDR2 YFSETQ. The junction had 7 bases not matched to a gene; V was cut back by 3 bases and J by 2 bases. The chain's CDR3 is CASSSATGGTYEQYF. As DNA, the CDR3 is TGCGCCAGCAGCTCGGCCACAGGGGGTACCTACGAGCAGTACTTC.

The CDR3 sequence: CATGGRRDTDTQYF. The CDR3 nucleotides read TGTGCTACCGGAGGGAGAAGGGACACAGATACGCAGTATTTT. The chain employs TRBV12-5 and TRBJ2-3; the D gene is possibly TRBD2 (6 bases). Deletions cut 10 bases from V and 2 bases from J, with 16 bases between. This CDR3 region has 14 residues. Germline V CDR1 and CDR2: LGHNT, FRNRAP.

This clonotype was counted between two and nine times. This chain uses TRBV5-1 with TRBJ1-1, with D possibly TRBD1 on 5 matching bases. The V end was cut by 3 bases, the J end by 0 bases, with 9 bases between. Germline V CDR1 and CDR2: SGHRS, YFSETQ. The CDR3 consists of 14 residues. DNA of the CDR3: TGCGCCAGCAGCTGGGGGGGGATGAACACTGAAGCTTTCTTT. The encoded protein is CASSWGGMNTEAFF.